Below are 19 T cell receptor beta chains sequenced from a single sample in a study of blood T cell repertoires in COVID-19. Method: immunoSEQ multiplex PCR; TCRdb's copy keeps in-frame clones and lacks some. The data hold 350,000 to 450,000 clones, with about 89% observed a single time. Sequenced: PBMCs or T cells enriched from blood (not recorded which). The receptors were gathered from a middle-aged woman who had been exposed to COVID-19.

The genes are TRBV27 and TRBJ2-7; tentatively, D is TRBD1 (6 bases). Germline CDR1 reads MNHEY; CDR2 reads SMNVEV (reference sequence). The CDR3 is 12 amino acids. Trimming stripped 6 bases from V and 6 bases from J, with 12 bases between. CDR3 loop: CASRKQGFEQYF. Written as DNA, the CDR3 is TGTGCCAGCAGAAAACAGGGTTTCGAGCAGTACTTC.

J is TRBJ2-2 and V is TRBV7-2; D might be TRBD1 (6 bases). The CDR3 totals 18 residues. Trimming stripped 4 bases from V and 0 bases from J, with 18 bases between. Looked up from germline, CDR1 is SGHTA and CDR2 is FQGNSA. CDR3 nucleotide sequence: TGTGCCAGCAGCTCTTCCGGGACACCGAAGTCGAACACCGGGGAGCTGTTTTTT. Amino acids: CASSSSGTPKSNTGELFF.

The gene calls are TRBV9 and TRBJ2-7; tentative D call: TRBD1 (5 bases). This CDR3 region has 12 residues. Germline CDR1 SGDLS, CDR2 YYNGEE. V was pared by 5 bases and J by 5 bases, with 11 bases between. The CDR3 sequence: CASSRGFNEQYF. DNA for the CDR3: TGTGCCAGCAGTAGGGGTTTCAACGAGCAGTACTTC.

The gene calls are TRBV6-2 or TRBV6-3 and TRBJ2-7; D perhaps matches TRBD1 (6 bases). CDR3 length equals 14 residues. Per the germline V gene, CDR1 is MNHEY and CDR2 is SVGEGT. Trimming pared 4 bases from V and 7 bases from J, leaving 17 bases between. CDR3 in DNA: TGTGCCAGCAGTTCTACTGCAAGGGGGATTGAGCAGTACTTC. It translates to CASSSTARGIEQYF.

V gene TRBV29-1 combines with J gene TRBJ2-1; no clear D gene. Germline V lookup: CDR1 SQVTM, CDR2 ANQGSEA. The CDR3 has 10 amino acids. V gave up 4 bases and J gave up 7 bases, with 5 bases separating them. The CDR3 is CSVGSNEQFF. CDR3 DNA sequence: TGCAGCGTTGGTAGTAATGAGCAGTTCTTC.

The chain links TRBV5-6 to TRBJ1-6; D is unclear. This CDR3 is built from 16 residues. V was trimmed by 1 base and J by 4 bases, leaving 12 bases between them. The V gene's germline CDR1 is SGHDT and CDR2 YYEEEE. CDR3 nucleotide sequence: TGTGCCAGCAGCTTGAGGTCGTGGAGTTATAATTCACCCCTCCACTTT. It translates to CASSLRSWSYNSPLHF.

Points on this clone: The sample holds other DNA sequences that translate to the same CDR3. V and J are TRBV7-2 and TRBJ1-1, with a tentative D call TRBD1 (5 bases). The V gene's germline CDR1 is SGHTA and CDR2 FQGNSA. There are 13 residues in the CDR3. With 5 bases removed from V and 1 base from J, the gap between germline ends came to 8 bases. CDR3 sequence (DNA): TGTGCCAGCAGCCTAGGACAGAACACTGAAGCTTTCTTT. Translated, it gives CASSLGQNTEAFF.

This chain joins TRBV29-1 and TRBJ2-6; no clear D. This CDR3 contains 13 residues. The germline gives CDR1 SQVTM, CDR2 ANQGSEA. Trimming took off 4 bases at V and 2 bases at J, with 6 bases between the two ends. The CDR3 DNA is TGCAGCGTTGTAACAGCTGGGGCCAACGTCCTGACTTTC. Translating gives CSVVTAGANVLTF.

The CDR3 DNA sequence: TGTGCCAGCAGCCAAAGACAGCCCAAGGGTGAAAAACTGTTTTTT. This codes for CASSQRQPKGEKLFF. The chain links TRBV3-1 (or the pseudogene TRBV3-2) to TRBJ1-4; possible D gene TRBD1, 5 bases. The CDR3 spans 15 residues. With 2 bases removed from V and 7 bases from J, the gap between germline ends came to 14 bases. Germline values: CDR1 LGHDT, CDR2 YNNKEL (reference sequence).

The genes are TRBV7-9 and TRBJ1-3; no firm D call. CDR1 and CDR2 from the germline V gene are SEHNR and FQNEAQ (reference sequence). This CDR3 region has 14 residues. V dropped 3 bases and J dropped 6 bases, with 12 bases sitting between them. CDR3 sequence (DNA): TGTGCCAGCAGCTTTATTAGCTTAGAAAACACCATATATTTT. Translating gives CASSFISLENTIYF.

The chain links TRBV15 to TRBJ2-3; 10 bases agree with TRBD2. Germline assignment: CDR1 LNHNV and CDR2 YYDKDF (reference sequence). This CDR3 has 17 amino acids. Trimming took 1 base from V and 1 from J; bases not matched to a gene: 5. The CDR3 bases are TGTGCCACCAGCAGAGCCACGACTAGCGGGCGCACAGATACGCAGTATTTT. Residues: CATSRATTSGRTDTQYF.

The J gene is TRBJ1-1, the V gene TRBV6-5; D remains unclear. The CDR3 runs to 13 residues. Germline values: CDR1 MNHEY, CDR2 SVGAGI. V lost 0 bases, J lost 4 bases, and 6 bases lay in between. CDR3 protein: CASSYSESTEAFF. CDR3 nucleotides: TGTGCCAGCAGTTACTCGGAGTCCACTGAAGCTTTCTTT.

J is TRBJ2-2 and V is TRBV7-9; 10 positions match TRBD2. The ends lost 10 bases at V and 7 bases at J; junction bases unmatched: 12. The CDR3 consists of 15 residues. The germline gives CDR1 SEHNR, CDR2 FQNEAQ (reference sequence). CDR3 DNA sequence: TGTGCCACCAAGCGTCTAGCGGGAGCGGACGGGGAGCTGTTTTTT. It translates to CATKRLAGADGELFF.

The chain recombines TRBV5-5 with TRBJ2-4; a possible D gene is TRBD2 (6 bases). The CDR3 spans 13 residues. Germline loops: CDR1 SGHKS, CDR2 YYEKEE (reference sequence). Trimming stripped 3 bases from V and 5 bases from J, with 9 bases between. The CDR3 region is CASSSGDQNIQYF. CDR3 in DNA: TGTGCCAGCAGCTCGGGGGACCAAAACATTCAGTACTTC.

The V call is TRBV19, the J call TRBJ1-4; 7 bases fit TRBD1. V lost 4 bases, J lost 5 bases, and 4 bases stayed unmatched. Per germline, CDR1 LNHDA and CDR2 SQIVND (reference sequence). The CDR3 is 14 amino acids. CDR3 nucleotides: TGTGCCAGTAGTAATCAGGGGGAGAATGAAAAACTGTTTTTT. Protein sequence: CASSNQGENEKLFF. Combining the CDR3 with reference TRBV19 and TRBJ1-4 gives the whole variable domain DGGITQSPKYLFRKEGQNVTLSCEQNLNHDAMYWYRQDPGQGLRLIYYSQIVNDFQKGDIAEGYSVSREKKESFPLTVTSAQKNPTAFYLCASSNQGENEKLFFGSGTQLSVL.

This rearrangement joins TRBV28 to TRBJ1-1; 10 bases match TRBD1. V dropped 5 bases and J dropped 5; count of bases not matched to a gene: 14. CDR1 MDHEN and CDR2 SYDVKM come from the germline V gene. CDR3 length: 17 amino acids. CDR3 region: CASSPRDRGLWSTEAFF. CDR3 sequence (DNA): TGTGCCAGCAGTCCCCGGGACAGGGGTTTATGGTCTACTGAAGCTTTCTTT.

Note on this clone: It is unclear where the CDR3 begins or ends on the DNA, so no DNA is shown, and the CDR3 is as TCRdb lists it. The CDR3 reads CASSKATFGPGTGGCSGELFF. J is TRBJ2-2 and V is TRBV21-1; the tabulated D call, TRBD1, remains unverified against the DNA. TRBV21-1 is tagged as a pseudogene. 21 amino acids form the CDR3, both terminal residues included.

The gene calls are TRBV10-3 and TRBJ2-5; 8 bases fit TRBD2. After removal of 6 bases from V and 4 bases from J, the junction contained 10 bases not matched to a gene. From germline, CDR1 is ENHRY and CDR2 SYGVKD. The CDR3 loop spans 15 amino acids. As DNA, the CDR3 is TGTGCCATCAGCTATACCGGACTAGCCTCAGAGACCCAGTACTTC. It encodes CAISYTGLASETQYF.

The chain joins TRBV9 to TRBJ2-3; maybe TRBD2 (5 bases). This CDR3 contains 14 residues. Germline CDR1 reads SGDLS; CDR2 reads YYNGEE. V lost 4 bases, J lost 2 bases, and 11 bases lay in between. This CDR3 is CASSYRDFTDTQYF. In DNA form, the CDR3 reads TGTGCCAGCAGCTACCGGGATTTCACAGATACGCAGTATTTT.